Listed here are 20 T cell receptor beta chains from one sample, sequenced in a study of T cell changes during pregnancy in multiple sclerosis. Repertoires were generated with immunoSEQ multiplex PCR, while TCRdb's copy carries only in-frame clones and drops some. The sample has under 65,000 clones; just under 95% are singletons. The material sequenced was peripheral blood, taken in the second trimester of pregnancy. These TCRs come from a female donor with multiple sclerosis, enrolled in a pregnancy study.

The chain recombines TRBV5-5 with TRBJ2-5; D is perhaps TRBD2 (5 bases). CDR3 length: 14 residues. Germline V lookup: CDR1 SGHKS, CDR2 YYEKEE (reference sequence). V was pared by 4 bases and J by 9 bases, with 19 bases between. CDR3 sequence (DNA): TGTGCCAGCAGCCCAGGACTCGACGATGTGTCCCAGTACTTC. Protein sequence: CASSPGLDDVSQYF.

This clone is categorized as medium-sized (0.01 to 0.1%). The chain carries TRBV6-4 and TRBJ2-1, with 8 bases matching TRBD1. V dropped 3 bases and J dropped 2; count of bases not matched to a gene: 6. CDR3 length: 16 amino acids. Germline-derived CDR1 and CDR2 are MRHNA and SNTAGT. CDR3 amino acids: CASSETPTGAYNEQFF. The CDR3 coding sequence is TGTGCCAGCAGTGAGACACCGACAGGGGCCTACAATGAGCAGTTCTTC.

The genes are TRBV7-2 and TRBJ2-2; maybe TRBD2 (6 bases). Between the trimmed V and J ends, which lost 1 base and 7 bases, there was a span of 10 bases. The CDR3 is 14 residues long. Germline lookup yields CDR1 SGHTA and CDR2 FQGNSA. The DNA of the CDR3 is TGTGCCAGCAGCTTAGTTTGGGGGGACGGGGAGCTGTTTTTT. Its protein product is CASSLVWGDGELFF.

The chain couples TRBV7-9 to TRBJ1-1; D remains ambiguous. Trimming cost V 3 bases and J 1 base, with 3 bases left between them. Germline V lookup: CDR1 SEHNR, CDR2 FQNEAQ (reference sequence). The CDR3 sequence is 12 residues long. The CDR3 loop is CASSFWNTEAFF. CDR3 coding DNA: TGTGCCAGCAGCTTCTGGAACACTGAAGCTTTCTTT.

This chain uses TRBV30 with TRBJ1-5; weak D call: TRBD1 (6 bases). Trimming left V 0 bases short and J 4 bases short, with 10 bases between. Per germline, CDR1 GTSNPN and CDR2 SVGIG (reference sequence). CDR3 length: 14 amino acids. This chain's CDR3 is CAWSVGQPNQPQHF. Written as DNA, the CDR3 is TGTGCCTGGAGTGTTGGACAGCCGAATCAGCCCCAGCATTTT.

The V gene is TRBV7-8, the J gene TRBJ1-2, with a weak D call TRBD1 (6 bases). The CDR3 is 13 amino acids. Germline V CDR1 and CDR2: SGHVS, FQNEAQ. The V gene lost 1 base and the J gene lost 5 bases, with 8 bases spanning the gap. In nucleotides, the CDR3 is TGTGCCAGCAGCTTAGGGGGGCCGTATGGCTACACCTTC. As protein: CASSLGGPYGYTF.

This chain links TRBV5-1 with TRBJ2-5; TRBD2 aligns across 8 bases. Germline-derived CDR1 and CDR2 are SGHRS and YFSETQ. This CDR3 is 15 amino acids long. Trimming at V came to 3 bases and at J to 5 bases, leaving 9 bases not matched to a gene. This CDR3 reads CASSSEREHFETQYF. CDR3 DNA sequence: TGCGCCAGCAGCTCCGAGCGGGAGCATTTCGAGACCCAGTACTTC.

The gene calls are TRBV6-1 and TRBJ1-1, with unresolved D. With 3 bases removed from V and 6 bases from J, the gap between germline ends came to 14 bases. Germline V lookup: CDR1 MNHNS, CDR2 SASEGT. The CDR3 loop spans 14 amino acids. The CDR3 DNA follows: TGTGCCAGCAGTGAGGTATGGTACCCGGCTGAAGCTTTCTTT. It encodes CASSEVWYPAEAFF.

The chain joins TRBV28 to TRBJ1-2; D gene unclear. Trimming left V 3 bases short and J 1 base short, with 6 bases between. The CDR3 has 13 amino acids. Germline-derived CDR1 and CDR2 are MDHEN and SYDVKM. CDR3 DNA: TGTGCCAGCAGTTTCGGTTGTAACTATGGCTACACCTTC. Translating gives CASSFGCNYGYTF.

The chain links TRBV28 to TRBJ2-5, with 8 nucleotides matching TRBD1. From germline, CDR1 is MDHEN and CDR2 SYDVKM. This CDR3 contains 14 residues. V lost 7 bases and J lost 4; bases outside the gene matches: 8. The CDR3 reads CASILSTGGETQYF. In DNA, the CDR3 is TGTGCCAGCATTCTTTCCACAGGGGGAGAGACCCAGTACTTC.

CDR3 sequence reads: CAWTVGHKTEAFF. CDR3 DNA: TGTGCCTGGACCGTGGGACATAAAACTGAAGCTTTCTTT. J is TRBJ1-1 and V is TRBV30; possible D gene TRBD1, 6 bases. Looked up from germline, CDR1 is GTSNPN and CDR2 is SVGIG (reference sequence). The V end lost 4 bases, the J end lost 5 bases, and 14 bases lay between the germline ends. CDR3 length: 13 amino acids.

J is TRBJ2-2 and V is TRBV11-1, with D possibly being TRBD2 (5 bases). V lost 1 base, J lost 3 bases, and 12 bases lay in between. The CDR3 is 16 residues long. Germline V lookup: CDR1 SGHAT, CDR2 FQDESV (reference sequence). CDR3 residues: CASSLGVSADTGELFF. The CDR3 DNA reads TGTGCCAGCAGCTTAGGGGTTAGCGCGGACACCGGGGAGCTGTTTTTT.

The CDR3 nucleotides are TGTGCCAGCAGTGCCGGACAGATCGGCGAGCAGTACTTC. Its protein is CASSAGQIGEQYF. The V and J genes are TRBV25-1 and TRBJ2-7; a possible D gene is TRBD1 (6 bases). V was shortened by 4 bases and J by 6 bases, with 13 bases between the two germline ends. There are 13 residues in the CDR3. The germline gives CDR1 MGHDK, CDR2 SYGVNS.

The chain couples TRBV7-2 to TRBJ1-5, with D hard to call. The CDR3 has 14 amino acids. Per germline, CDR1 SGHTA and CDR2 FQGNSA. V was clipped by 4 bases and J by 1 base, with 8 bases between them. CDR3 loop: CASSSGLSNQPQHF. The CDR3 DNA follows: TGTGCCAGCAGCTCTGGGCTGAGCAATCAGCCCCAGCATTTT. Variable domain in full (rest from reference TRBV7-2 and TRBJ1-5): GAGVSQSPSNKVTEKGKDVELRCDPISGHTALYWYRQSLGQGLEFLIYFQGNSAPDKSGLPSDRFSAERTGGSVSTLTIQRTQQEDSAVYLCASSSGLSNQPQHFGDGTRLSIL.

The chain couples TRBV6-5 to TRBJ2-7, with unresolved D. The CDR3 runs 13 residues. V gave up 6 bases and J gave up 2 bases, with 11 bases separating them. Germline V gene sequence: CDR1 MNHEY, CDR2 SVGAGI. CDR3 in amino acids: CASSRHLTYEQYF. The CDR3 DNA sequence: TGTGCCAGCAGCAGGCACCTCACCTACGAGCAGTACTTC.

The rearrangement uses TRBV5-6 and TRBJ2-2, with D possibly TRBD1 on 5 matching bases. Germline V gene data show CDR1 as SGHDT and CDR2 as YYEEEE. The CDR3 consists of 15 residues. Trimming removed 4 bases from V and 7 bases from J, with 17 bases in between. The CDR3 region has the DNA TGTGCCAGCAGCGAACGCAGGAAGGGGTACGGGGAGCTGTTTTTT. Protein sequence: CASSERRKGYGELFF.

This sequence joins TRBV2 and TRBJ1-5; D is undetermined. The germline V and J ends were trimmed by 2 bases and 0 bases, with 8 bases remaining between them. The CDR3 totals 15 residues. Germline values: CDR1 SNHLY, CDR2 FYNNEI. CDR3 DNA sequence: TGTGCCAGCAGTGAAAGGCGGGATAGCAATCAGCCCCAGCATTTT. Translating it yields CASSERRDSNQPQHF.

This rearrangement joins TRBV7-9 to TRBJ2-1; 7 nucleotides agree with TRBD2. Germline CDR1 reads SEHNR; CDR2 reads FQNEAQ (reference sequence). The V segment lost 5 bases and the J segment 5 bases; nucleotides outside the gene matches: 15. CDR3 length equals 17 residues. CDR3 coding DNA: TGTGCCAGCAGCCCCCCGTGGGGGGGAGGGTCAAACAATGAGCAGTTCTTC. It codes for CASSPPWGGGSNNEQFF.

The chain carries TRBV10-3 and TRBJ1-1; D possibly corresponds to TRBD1 (5 bases). The length of the CDR3 is 16 residues. The ends were cut back, 10 bases at V and 0 bases at J, with 21 bases in the middle. CDR1 ENHRY and CDR2 SYGVKD come from the germline V gene. CDR3 protein: CATGSPGTGVNTEAFF. The DNA of the CDR3 is TGTGCCACGGGATCGCCCGGGACTGGGGTGAACACTGAAGCTTTCTTT.

The chain combines TRBV7-9 with TRBJ2-3; D is undetermined. Germline-derived CDR1 and CDR2 are SEHNR and FQNEAQ (reference sequence). This CDR3 spans 13 amino acids. V lost 5 bases and J 0 bases, leaving 6 bases between the germline ends. CDR3: CASSTTSTDTQYF. The CDR3 DNA is TGTGCCAGCAGCACCACTAGCACAGATACGCAGTATTTT.